This T cell receptor beta chain emerged from a study of graft-versus-host responses after intestinal transplantation. The CDR3 contains 14 residues. V lost 2 bases and J lost 3; bases outside the gene matches: 3. Per germline, CDR1 SEHNR and CDR2 FQNEAQ (reference sequence). This clone was seen just once. Its antigen is unknown. Study results and caveats: Detected in recipient marrow were GvH clones, some of which were first observed in ileum or blood.

Measured with immunoSEQ multiplex PCR; TCRdb has only the in-frame clones, and not every one. This sample has tens of thousands of clones; less than 95% occur once, and the top ten carry 5% to 6.5%. This material consisted of PBMCs, taken nearly 670 days after intestinal transplant. The TCR sequence derives from a human patient who received an intestinal transplant, so some T cells may come from the graft donor. The V gene is TRBV7-9, the J gene TRBJ2-5, with TRBD2 matching 7 bases. The CDR3 DNA reads TGTGCCAGCAGCTTACTGGGGAGGGAAGAGACCCAGTACTTC. Amino acids: CASSLLGREETQYF.